The text below deals with one T cell receptor (beta chain). Antigen: not known. Here immunoSEQ multiplex PCR was the method, and the copy in TCRdb shows in-frame clones only, minus some. The top ten hold over 4.5% of the sample, which has roughly 28,000 clones, more than 80% seen once. Deletions cut 5 bases from V and 3 bases from J, with 10 bases between. The length of the CDR3 is 13 residues. CDR1 SGHVS and CDR2 FNYEAQ come from the germline V gene. The data stem from a study of neoadjuvant nivolumab and ipilimumab in lung cancer. The study, taken as a whole, reports: From pretherapy to surgery, tumor richness and clonality rose with dual therapy. TCR clonality did not significantly correlate with pathologic tumor regression. Compared with tumor-adjacent uninvolved lung, resected tumors showed greater richness and clonality. Blood richness before therapy tracked richness in tumors resected after neoadjuvant therapy.

The J gene is TRBJ1-1, the V gene TRBV7-6; no reliable D call. The source was tumor tissue, collected after neoadjuvant nivolumab, alone or with ipilimumab, at or shortly before surgery. The sequence was collected from an adult with non-small cell lung cancer. The CDR3 DNA follows: TGTGCCAGCAGCCCACCTGGGTACACTGAAGCTTTCTTT. This gives the protein CASSPPGYTEAFF.